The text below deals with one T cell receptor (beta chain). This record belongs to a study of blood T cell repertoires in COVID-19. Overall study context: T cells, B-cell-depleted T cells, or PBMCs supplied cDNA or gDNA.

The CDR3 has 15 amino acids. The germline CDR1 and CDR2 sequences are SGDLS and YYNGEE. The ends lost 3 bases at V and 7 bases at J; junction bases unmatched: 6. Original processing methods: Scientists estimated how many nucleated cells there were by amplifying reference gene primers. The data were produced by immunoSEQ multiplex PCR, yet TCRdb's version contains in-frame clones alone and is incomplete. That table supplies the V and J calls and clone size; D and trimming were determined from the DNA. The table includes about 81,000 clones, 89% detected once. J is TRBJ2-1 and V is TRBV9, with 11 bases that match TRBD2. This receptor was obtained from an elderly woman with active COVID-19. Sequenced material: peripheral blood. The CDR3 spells CASSGTSGRYNEQFF. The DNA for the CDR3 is TGTGCCAGCAGCGGAACTAGCGGGAGATATAATGAGCAGTTCTTC.